The T cell receptor (beta chain) under discussion was sequenced for a study of CD8+ T cells in alopecia areata. Following extraction, RNA underwent reverse transcription to cDNA, which served as the sequencing template. Only in-frame clones appear in the TCRdb table, and some are missing; sequencing was by immunoSEQ multiplex PCR. Of about 220,000 clones in the sample, about three fifths were seen once. The treatment is: oral pan-JAK inhibitor, 5-10 mg twice daily. This CDR3 spans 15 amino acids. V shed 4 bases, J shed 5 bases, and the junction held 9 bases outside the gene matches. The gene calls are TRBV23-1 and TRBJ1-2; 8 bases line up with TRBD1. TRBV23-1 belongs to the ORF category, with a function that is uncertain. This TCR derives from a human donor with alopecia areata. The sample was CD4+ T cells sorted from blood, taken at week 4, from a patient treated with tofacitinib. The CDR3 protein is CASSRPGQDSYGYTF. The CDR3 DNA follows: TGCGCCAGCAGTCGTCCGGGACAGGATTCTTATGGCTACACCTTC.